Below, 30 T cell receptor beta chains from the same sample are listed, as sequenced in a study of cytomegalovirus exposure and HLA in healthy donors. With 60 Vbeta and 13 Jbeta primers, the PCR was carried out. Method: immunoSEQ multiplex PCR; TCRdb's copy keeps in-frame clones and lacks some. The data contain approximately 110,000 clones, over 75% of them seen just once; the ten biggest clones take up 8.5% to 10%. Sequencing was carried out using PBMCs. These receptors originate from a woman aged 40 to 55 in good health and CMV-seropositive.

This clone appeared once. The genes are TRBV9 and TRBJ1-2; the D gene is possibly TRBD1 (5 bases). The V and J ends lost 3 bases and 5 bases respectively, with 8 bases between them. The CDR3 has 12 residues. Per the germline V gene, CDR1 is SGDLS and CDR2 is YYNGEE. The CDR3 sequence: CASSEGWYGYTF. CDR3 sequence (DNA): TGTGCCAGCAGCGAGGGGTGGTATGGCTACACCTTC.

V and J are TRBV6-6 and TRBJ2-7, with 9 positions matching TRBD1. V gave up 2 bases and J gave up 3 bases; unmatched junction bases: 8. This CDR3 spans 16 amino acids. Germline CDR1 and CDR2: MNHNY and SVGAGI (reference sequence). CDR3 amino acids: CASSYASRDRVYEQYF. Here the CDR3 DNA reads TGTGCCAGCAGTTACGCTAGCCGGGACAGGGTCTACGAGCAGTACTTC.

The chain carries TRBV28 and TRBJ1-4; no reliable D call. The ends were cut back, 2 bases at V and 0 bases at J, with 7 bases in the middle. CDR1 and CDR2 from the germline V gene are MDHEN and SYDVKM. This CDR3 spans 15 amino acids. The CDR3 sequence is CASSLLSATNEKLFF. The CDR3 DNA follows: TGTGCCAGCAGTTTACTGAGTGCAACTAATGAAAAACTGTTTTTT.

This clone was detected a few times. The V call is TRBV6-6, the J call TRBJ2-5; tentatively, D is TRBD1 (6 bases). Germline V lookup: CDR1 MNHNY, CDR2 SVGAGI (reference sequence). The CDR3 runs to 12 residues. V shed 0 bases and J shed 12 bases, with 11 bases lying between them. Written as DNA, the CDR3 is TGTGCCAGCAGTTACTCGGACAGCCGGGAGTACTTC. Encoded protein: CASSYSDSREYF.

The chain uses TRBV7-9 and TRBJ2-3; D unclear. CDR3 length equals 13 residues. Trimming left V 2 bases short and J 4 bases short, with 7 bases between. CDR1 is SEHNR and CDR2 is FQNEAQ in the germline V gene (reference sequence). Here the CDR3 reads CASSLQSSDTQYF. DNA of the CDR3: TGTGCCAGCAGCTTACAGTCTTCAGATACGCAGTATTTT.

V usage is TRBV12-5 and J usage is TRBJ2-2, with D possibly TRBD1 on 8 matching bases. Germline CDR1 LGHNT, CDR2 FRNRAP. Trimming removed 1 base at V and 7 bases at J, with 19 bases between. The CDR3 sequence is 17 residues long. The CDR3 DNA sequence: TGTGCTAGTGGTTTGGCCCCGGGACAGGCTAGCGGCGGGGAGCTGTTTTTT. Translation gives CASGLAPGQASGGELFF.

The CDR3 nucleotides read TGCGCCAGCAGCTTGGAAACAGTCCTGGACATTCAGTACTTC. This translates into CASSLETVLDIQYF. This chain links TRBV5-1 with TRBJ2-4; D not certain. Per germline, CDR1 SGHRS and CDR2 YFSETQ. This CDR3 contains 14 residues. V lost 0 bases to trimming and J lost 8 bases, with 12 bases between them.

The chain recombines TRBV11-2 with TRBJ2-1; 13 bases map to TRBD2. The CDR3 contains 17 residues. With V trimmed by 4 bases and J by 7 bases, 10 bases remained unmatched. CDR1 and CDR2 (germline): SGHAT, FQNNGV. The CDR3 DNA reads TGTGCCAGCAGCTCGGGCCCCATGACTAGCGGGAGGAATGAGCAGTTCTTC. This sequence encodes CASSSGPMTSGRNEQFF.

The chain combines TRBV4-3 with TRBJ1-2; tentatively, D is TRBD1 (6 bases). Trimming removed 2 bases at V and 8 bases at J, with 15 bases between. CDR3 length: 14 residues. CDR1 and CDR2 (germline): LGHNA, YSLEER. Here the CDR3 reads CASSQMDSFQGYTF. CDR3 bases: TGCGCCAGCAGCCAAATGGACAGTTTTCAGGGCTACACCTTC.

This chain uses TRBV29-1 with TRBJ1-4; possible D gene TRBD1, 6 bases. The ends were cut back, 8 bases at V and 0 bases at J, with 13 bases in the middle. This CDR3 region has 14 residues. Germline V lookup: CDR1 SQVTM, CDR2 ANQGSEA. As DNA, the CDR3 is TGCAGCCTCAGAGGACAGACAACTAATGAAAAACTGTTTTTT. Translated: CSLRGQTTNEKLFF.

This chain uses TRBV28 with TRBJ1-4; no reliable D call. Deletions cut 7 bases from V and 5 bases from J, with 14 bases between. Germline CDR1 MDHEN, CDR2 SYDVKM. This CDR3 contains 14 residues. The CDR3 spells CASTDHMSNEKLFF. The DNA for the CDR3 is TGTGCCAGCACCGATCACATGTCCAATGAAAAACTGTTTTTT.

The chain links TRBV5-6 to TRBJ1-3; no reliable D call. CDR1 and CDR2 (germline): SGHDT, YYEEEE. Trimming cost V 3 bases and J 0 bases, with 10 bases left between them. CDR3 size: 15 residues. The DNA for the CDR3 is TGTGCCAGCAGCTCCGTTCTATTCTCTGGAAACACCATATATTTT. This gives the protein CASSSVLFSGNTIYF.

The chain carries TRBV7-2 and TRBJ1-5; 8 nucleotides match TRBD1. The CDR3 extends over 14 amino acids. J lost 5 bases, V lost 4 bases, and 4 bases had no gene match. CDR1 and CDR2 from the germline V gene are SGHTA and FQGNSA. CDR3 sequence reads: CASSSTGVYQPQHF. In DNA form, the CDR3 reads TGTGCCAGCAGCTCGACAGGGGTTTATCAGCCCCAGCATTTT.

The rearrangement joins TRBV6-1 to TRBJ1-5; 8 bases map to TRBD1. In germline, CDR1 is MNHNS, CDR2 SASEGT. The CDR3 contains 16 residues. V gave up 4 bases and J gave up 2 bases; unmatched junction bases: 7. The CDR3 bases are TGTGCCAGCAGTGTAGAACAGGGGGACGGCAATCAGCCCCAGCATTTT. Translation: CASSVEQGDGNQPQHF.

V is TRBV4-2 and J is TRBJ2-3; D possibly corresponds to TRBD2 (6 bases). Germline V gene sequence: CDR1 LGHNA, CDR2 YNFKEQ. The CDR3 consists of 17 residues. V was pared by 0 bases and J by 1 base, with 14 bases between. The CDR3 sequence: CASSQDGGGDGTDTQYF. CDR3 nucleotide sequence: TGTGCCAGCAGCCAAGATGGCGGCGGGGATGGCACAGATACGCAGTATTTT.

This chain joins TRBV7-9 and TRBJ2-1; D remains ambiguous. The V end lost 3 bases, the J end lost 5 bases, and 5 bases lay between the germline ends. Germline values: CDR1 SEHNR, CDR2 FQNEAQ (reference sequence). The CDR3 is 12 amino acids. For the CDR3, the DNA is TGTGCCAGCAGCTTGGCCCACAATGAGCAGTTCTTC. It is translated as CASSLAHNEQFF.

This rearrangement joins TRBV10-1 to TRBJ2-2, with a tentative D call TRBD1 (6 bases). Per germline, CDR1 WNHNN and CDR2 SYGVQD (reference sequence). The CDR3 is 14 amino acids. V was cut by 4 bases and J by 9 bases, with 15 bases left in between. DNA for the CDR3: TGCGCCAGCAGTGCGATACAGGGTTCGTGGGAGCTGTTTTTT. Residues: CASSAIQGSWELFF.

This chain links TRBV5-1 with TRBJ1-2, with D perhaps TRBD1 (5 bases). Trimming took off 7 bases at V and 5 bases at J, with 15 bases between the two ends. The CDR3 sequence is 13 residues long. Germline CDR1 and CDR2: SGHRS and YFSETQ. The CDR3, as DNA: TGCGCCAGCCAGGACATCGCGGAATATGGCTACACCTTC. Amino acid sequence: CASQDIAEYGYTF.

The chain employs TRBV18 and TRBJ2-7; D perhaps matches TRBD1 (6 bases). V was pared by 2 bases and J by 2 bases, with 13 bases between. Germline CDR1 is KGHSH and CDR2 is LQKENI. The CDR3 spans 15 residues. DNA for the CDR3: TGTGCCAGCTCACCAAGGGCAGGGGCACCCTACGAGCAGTACTTC. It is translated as CASSPRAGAPYEQYF.

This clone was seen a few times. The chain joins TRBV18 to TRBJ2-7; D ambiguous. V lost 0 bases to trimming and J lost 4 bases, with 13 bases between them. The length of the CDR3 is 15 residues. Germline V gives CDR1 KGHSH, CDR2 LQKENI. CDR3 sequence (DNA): TGTGCCAGCTCACCACCGGGCAGGTCGGAATACGAGCAGTACTTC. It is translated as CASSPPGRSEYEQYF. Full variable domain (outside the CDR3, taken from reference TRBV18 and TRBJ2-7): NAGVMQNPRHLVRRRGQEARLRCSPMKGHSHVYWYRQLPEEGLKFMVYLQKENIIDESGMPKERFSAEFPKEGPSILRIQQVVRGDSAAYFCASSPPGRSEYEQYFGPGTRLTVT.

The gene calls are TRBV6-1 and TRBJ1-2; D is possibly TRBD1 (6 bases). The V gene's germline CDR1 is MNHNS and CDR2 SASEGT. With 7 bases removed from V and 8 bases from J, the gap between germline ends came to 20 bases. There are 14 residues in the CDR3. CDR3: CASIQRGGVWGYTF. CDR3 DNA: TGTGCCAGCATCCAAAGGGGGGGCGTTTGGGGCTACACCTTC.

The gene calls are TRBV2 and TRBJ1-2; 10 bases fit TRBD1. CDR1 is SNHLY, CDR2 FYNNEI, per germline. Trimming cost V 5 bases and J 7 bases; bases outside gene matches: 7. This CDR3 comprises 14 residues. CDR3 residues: CASSPDRGFSGYTF. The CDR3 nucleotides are TGTGCCAGCAGTCCGGACAGGGGGTTTAGTGGCTACACCTTC. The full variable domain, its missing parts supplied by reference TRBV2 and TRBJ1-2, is EPEVTQTPSHQVTQMGQEVILRCVPISNHLYFYWYRQILGQKVEFLVSFYNNEISEKSEIFDDQFSVERPDGSNFTLKIRSTKLEDSAMYFCASSPDRGFSGYTFGSGTRLTVV.

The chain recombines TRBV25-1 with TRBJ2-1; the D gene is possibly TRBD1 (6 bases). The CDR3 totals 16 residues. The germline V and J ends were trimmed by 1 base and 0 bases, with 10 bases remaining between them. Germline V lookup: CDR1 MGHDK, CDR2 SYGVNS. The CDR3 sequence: CASSELWGLSYNEQFF. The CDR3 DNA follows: TGTGCCAGCAGTGAATTATGGGGGCTCTCCTACAATGAGCAGTTCTTC.

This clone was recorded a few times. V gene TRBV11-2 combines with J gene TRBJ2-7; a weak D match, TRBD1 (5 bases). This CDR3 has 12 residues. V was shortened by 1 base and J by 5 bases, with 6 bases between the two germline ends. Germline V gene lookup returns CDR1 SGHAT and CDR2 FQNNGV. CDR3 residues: CASSLVGDEQYF. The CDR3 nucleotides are TGTGCCAGCAGCTTAGTAGGGGACGAGCAGTACTTC. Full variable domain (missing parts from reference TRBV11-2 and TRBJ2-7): EAGVAQSPRYKIIEKRQSVAFWCNPISGHATLYWYQQILGQGPKLLIQFQNNGVVDDSQLPKDRFSAERLKGVDSTLKIQPAKLEDSAVYLCASSLVGDEQYFGPGTRLTVT.

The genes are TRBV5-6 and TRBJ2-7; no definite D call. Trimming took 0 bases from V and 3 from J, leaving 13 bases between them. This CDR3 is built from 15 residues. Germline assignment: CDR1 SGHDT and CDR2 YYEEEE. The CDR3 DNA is TGTGCCAGCAGCTTGGTTATGGGCCAGGACTACGAGCAGTACTTC. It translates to CASSLVMGQDYEQYF.

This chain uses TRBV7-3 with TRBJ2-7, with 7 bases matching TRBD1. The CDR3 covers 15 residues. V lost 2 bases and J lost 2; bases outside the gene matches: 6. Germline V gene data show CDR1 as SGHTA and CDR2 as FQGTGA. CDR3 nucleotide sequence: TGTGCCAGCAGCTTATTGACAGGGAGCCCCTACGAGCAGTACTTC. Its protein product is CASSLLTGSPYEQYF.

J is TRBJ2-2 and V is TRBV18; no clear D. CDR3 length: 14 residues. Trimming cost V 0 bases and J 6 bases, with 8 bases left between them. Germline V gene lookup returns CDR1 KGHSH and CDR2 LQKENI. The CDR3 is CASSPPSVSGELFF. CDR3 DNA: TGTGCCAGCTCACCACCCAGTGTTTCCGGGGAGCTGTTTTTT.

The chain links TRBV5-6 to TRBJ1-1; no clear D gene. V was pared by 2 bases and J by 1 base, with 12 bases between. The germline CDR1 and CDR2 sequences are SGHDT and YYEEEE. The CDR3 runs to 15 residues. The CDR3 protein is CASSFMLKPNTEAFF. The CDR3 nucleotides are TGTGCCAGCAGCTTCATGCTGAAGCCGAACACTGAAGCTTTCTTT.

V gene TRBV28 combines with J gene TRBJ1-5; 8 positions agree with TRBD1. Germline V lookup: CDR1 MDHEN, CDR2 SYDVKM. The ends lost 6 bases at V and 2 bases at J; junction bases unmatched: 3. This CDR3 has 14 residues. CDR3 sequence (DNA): TGTGCCAGCAGCATACAGGGGGGCAATCAGCCCCAGCATTTT. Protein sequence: CASSIQGGNQPQHF.

The CDR3 region has the DNA TGTGCCAGCAGCCAGACGGGACAGACCTACAATGAGCAGTTCTTC. This codes for CASSQTGQTYNEQFF. The chain has TRBV4-2 and TRBJ2-1; 7 bases map to TRBD1. There are 15 residues in the CDR3. CDR1 and CDR2 from the germline V gene are LGHNA and YNFKEQ. V shed 3 bases, J shed 2 bases, and the junction held 4 bases outside the gene matches.